This T cell receptor beta chain was recorded in a study of Tregs in tolerant kidney transplant recipients. CD4+CD25+CD127- Tregs, CD4+CD25- non-Tregs, CD4 and CD8 cells were sorted. Study outcomes and limitations: The most relevant donor-specific Treg TCRbeta repertoire apparently came from expansion with activated donor B cells. Biological reproducibility was not directly addressed in this study. Findings come from small patient numbers and require larger validation.

V shed 1 base, J shed 5 bases, and the junction held 6 bases outside the gene matches. The germline CDR1 and CDR2 sequences are SGHNT and YYREEE (reference sequence). The length of the CDR3 is 16 residues. Note on this clone: Its target is unknown.

Measured with immunoSEQ multiplex PCR; TCRdb has only the in-frame clones, and not every one. Among roughly 120,000 clones listed, 92% were seen once. V usage is TRBV5-4 and J usage is TRBJ2-2; 9 bases align to TRBD2. Sequencing was done on a sample of CD4+ T cells from blood. This clonotype originated in a human donor in good health. As DNA, the CDR3 is TGTGCCAGCAGCTTGAGCGCTAGCGGGGCTACCGGGGAGCTGTTTTTT. Residues: CASSLSASGATGELFF.